Only a few counts were recorded for the clone carrying this T cell receptor (beta chain). The sample belongs to a study of T-cell memory formation after mild COVID-19. TCRdb redid the calling of the 5' RACE reads with MiXCR, one entry per CDR3 protein. The table shows about 250,000 distinct CDR3 sequences, with 15% occurring only once. This TCR derives from an adult woman who had mild COVID-19 (a few samples of this study predate the infection). Cell type and time point are not known. Specimen: PBMCs or a T cell subset sorted from them (not recorded which).

The CDR3: CASTARAGNTGELFF. DNA for the CDR3: TGTGCCAGCACCGCAAGGGCTGGCAACACCGGGGAGCTGTTTTTT. V is TRBV7-9 and J is TRBJ2-2; D not certain. The CDR3 totals 15 residues. Trimming stripped 7 bases from V and 2 bases from J, with 14 bases between. CDR1 is SEHNR, CDR2 FQNEAQ, per germline (reference sequence).